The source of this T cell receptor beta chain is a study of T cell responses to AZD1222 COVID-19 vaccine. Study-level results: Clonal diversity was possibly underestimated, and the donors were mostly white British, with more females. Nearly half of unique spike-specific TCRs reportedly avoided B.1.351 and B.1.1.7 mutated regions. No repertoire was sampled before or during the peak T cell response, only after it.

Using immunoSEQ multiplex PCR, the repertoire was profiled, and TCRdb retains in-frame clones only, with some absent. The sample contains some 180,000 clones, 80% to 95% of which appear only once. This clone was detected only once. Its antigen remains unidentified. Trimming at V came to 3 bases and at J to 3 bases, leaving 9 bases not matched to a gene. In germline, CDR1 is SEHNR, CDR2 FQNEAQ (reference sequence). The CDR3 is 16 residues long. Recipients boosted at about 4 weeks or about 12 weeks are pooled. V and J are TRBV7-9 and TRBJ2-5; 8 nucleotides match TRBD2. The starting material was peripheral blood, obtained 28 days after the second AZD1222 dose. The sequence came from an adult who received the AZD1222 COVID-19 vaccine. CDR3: CASSFLVLAGKETQYF. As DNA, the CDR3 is TGTGCCAGCAGCTTTCTAGTGCTAGCGGGCAAAGAGACCCAGTACTTC.